The 3 T cell receptor beta chains given below trace back to one sample, sequenced in a study of T cell changes during pregnancy in multiple sclerosis. Here immunoSEQ multiplex PCR was the method, and the copy in TCRdb shows in-frame clones only, minus some. The table has about 38,000 clones, 80% to 95% seen once; the top ten hold 0.3% to 0.4%. Sample: CD4+ T cells from peripheral blood mononuclear cells, taken in the third trimester of pregnancy. The receptors originated from a female donor in good health, enrolled as a control in a pregnancy study.

The V call is TRBV5-1, the J call TRBJ2-3; D not resolved. Germline CDR1 and CDR2: SGHRS and YFSETQ. V lost 1 base and J 6 bases, leaving 9 bases between the germline ends. CDR3 length: 13 residues. The CDR3 sequence: CASSLSLADTQYF. As DNA, the CDR3 is TGCGCCAGCAGCTTGAGCCTTGCGGATACGCAGTATTTT.

This chain links TRBV28 with TRBJ2-3; the match to TRBD2 covers 7 bases. The germline V gene has CDR1 MDHEN and CDR2 SYDVKM. This CDR3 comprises 19 residues. V gave up 1 base and J gave up 2 bases; unmatched junction bases: 15. CDR3 sequence (DNA): TGTGCCAGCAGTTTATCTTGGCTAGCGGTACTACCCTACACAGATACGCAGTATTTT. Protein: CASSLSWLAVLPYTDTQYF.

The genes are TRBV10-2 and TRBJ1-6; TRBD1 matches 10 bases. The V gene's germline CDR1 is WSHSY and CDR2 SAAADI. The CDR3 has 14 amino acids. The junction had 3 bases not matched to a gene; V was cut back by 6 bases and J by 7 bases. The CDR3 DNA follows: TGCGCCAGCAGAAAGGGACAGGGGAATTCACCCCTCCACTTT. This codes for CASRKGQGNSPLHF.